The next 8 T cell receptor beta chains were all read from a single sample in a study of control samples from healthy donors and cancer patients. The method was immunoSEQ multiplex PCR; TCRdb's version includes in-frame clones alone and lacks a portion of them. The sample holds under 95,000 clones, more than 80% seen once. Sequenced input: blood. All receptors come from a man aged 45-65 years in good health.

The chain carries TRBV5-1 and TRBJ1-1; D is unresolved. The CDR3 runs 13 residues. Germline CDR1 SGHRS, CDR2 YFSETQ. Between the trimmed V and J ends, which lost 2 bases and 3 bases, there was a span of 8 bases. CDR3 DNA sequence: TGCGCCAGCAGCTTCTCGAAGGACACTGAAGCTTTCTTT. Its translation is CASSFSKDTEAFF.

V gene TRBV5-1 combines with J gene TRBJ2-1; D may match TRBD1 or TRBD2 (5 bases each). This CDR3 has 15 amino acids. The germline gives CDR1 SGHRS, CDR2 YFSETQ. V was cut by 8 bases and J by 5 bases, with 20 bases left in between. The CDR3 coding sequence is TGCGCCAGTTGCTTCCAGGGACCAGACCACAATGAGCAGTTCTTC. It codes for CASCFQGPDHNEQFF.

This clone was counted a single time. This chain joins TRBV3-1 (or the pseudogene TRBV3-2) and TRBJ2-7, with TRBD2 identical over 7 bases. The CDR3 extends over 16 amino acids. Germline-derived CDR1 and CDR2 are LGHDT and YNNKEL (reference sequence). V trimming: 4 bases; J trimming: 6 bases; junction bases outside the gene matches: 15. The CDR3 sequence is CASSPWLEAGDPEQYF. As DNA, the CDR3 is TGTGCCAGCAGCCCCTGGTTGGAGGCGGGAGATCCCGAGCAGTACTTC.

This sequence joins TRBV18 and TRBJ2-6; TRBD2 might be the D (5 bases). CDR1 and CDR2 from the germline V gene are KGHSH and LQKENI. Trimming left V 5 bases short and J 0 bases short, with 8 bases between. CDR3 length equals 15 residues. CDR3 nucleotide sequence: TGTGCCAGCTCAGAGGGCATCTCTGGGGCCAACGTCCTGACTTTC. It codes for CASSEGISGANVLTF. The full variable domain, completed using reference TRBV18 and TRBJ2-6, is NAGVMQNPRHLVRRRGQEARLRCSPMKGHSHVYWYRQLPEEGLKFMVYLQKENIIDESGMPKERFSAEFPKEGPSILRIQQVVRGDSAAYFCASSEGISGANVLTFGAGSRLTVL.

The chain links TRBV5-4 to TRBJ2-7; no clear D. The V end lost 5 bases, the J end lost 5 bases, and 8 bases lay between the germline ends. The germline V gene encodes CDR1 SGHNT and CDR2 YYREEE (reference sequence). This CDR3 is 11 amino acids long. CDR3 protein: CASRYGNEQYF. The CDR3 bases are TGTGCCAGCAGATACGGAAACGAGCAGTACTTC.

The chain has TRBV9 and TRBJ2-7; no firm D call. V lost 4 bases, J lost 4 bases, and 18 bases lay in between. Germline assignment: CDR1 SGDLS and CDR2 YYNGEE. CDR3 size: 15 residues. The CDR3 DNA reads TGTGCCAGCAGCCCCGGGCTTGGTCCGATATACGAGCAGTACTTC. This gives the protein CASSPGLGPIYEQYF. The full variable domain, its missing parts supplied by reference TRBV9 and TRBJ2-7, is DSGVTQTPKHLITATGQRVTLRCSPRSGDLSVYWYQQSLDQGLQFLIQYYNGEERAKGNILERFSAQQFPDLHSELNLSSLELGDSALYFCASSPGLGPIYEQYFGPGTRLTVT.

This clone was detected only a few times. The chain's CDR3 is CASTQGASGQNIQYF. The CDR3, as DNA: TGTGCCAGCACCCAGGGGGCTAGCGGTCAAAACATTCAGTACTTC. The rearrangement joins TRBV6-6 to TRBJ2-4; tentatively, D is TRBD1 (8 bases). The CDR3 sequence is 15 residues long. Trimming took 7 bases from V and 5 from J, leaving 18 bases between them. The germline CDR1 and CDR2 sequences are MNHNY and SVGAGI (reference sequence).

The CDR3 is CARSYLAGRFF. The DNA for the CDR3 is TGTGCCAGAAGCTACTTAGCGGGAAGGTTCTTC. This sequence joins TRBV5-3 and TRBJ2-1, with 8 bases identical to TRBD2. TRBV5-3 is labeled an ORF, and its function is uncertain. The CDR3 extends over 11 amino acids. V dropped 3 bases and J dropped 15; count of bases not matched to a gene: 5.